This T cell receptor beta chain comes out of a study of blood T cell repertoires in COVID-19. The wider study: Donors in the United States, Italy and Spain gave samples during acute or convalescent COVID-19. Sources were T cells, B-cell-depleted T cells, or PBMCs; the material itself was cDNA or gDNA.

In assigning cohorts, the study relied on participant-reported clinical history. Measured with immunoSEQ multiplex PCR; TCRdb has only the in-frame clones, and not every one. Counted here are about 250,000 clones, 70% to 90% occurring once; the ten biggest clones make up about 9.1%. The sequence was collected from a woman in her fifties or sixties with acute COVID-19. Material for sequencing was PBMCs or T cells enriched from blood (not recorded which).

DNA of the CDR3: TGCGCCAGCAGGGACAGGGGATTTGACACTGAAGCTTTCTTT. Translating it yields CASRDRGFDTEAFF. V is TRBV10-1 and J is TRBJ1-1, with 9 nucleotides matching TRBD1. This CDR3 is built from 14 residues. V was clipped by 6 bases and J by 3 bases; unmatched bases: 5. CDR1 and CDR2 (germline): WNHNN, SYGVQD (reference sequence).